Below, one T cell receptor (beta chain) is given with its context. Germline lookup yields CDR1 LGHDT and CDR2 YNNKEL (reference sequence). The CDR3 totals 16 residues. The V end lost 4 bases, the J end lost 6 bases, and 19 bases lay between the germline ends. This specimen comes from a study of control samples from healthy donors and cancer patients. Using immunoSEQ multiplex PCR, the repertoire was profiled, and TCRdb retains in-frame clones only, with some absent. Of 200,000 or so clones listed, around 94% are singletons. The clonotype originates from a man over 45 in good health. The sequenced sample consisted of blood. The chain carries TRBV3-1 (or the pseudogene TRBV3-2) and TRBJ2-1; maybe TRBD2 (7 bases). The CDR3 bases are TGTGCCAGCAGCCCAGTCGCGGGGGCCCTTAGCAATGAGCAGTTCTTC. Its protein is CASSPVAGALSNEQFF.